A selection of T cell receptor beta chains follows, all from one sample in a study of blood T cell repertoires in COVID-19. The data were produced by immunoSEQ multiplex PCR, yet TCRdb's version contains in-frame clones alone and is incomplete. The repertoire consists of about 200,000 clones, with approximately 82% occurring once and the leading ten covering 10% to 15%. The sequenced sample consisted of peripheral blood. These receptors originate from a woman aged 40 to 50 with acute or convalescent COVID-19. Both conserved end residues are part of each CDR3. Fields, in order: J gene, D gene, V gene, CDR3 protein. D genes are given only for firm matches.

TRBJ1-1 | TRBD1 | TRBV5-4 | CASTLRGPGGTEAFF
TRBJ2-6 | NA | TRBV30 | CAWRTSGANVLTF
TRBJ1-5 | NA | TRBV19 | CASSISGGNQPQHF
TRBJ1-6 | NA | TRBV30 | CAWSVDTGVNSPLHF
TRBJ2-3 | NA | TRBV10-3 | CAIMGSGTDTQYF
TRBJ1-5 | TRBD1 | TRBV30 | CAWSDGQGTSNQPQHF
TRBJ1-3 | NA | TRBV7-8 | CASSRGASGNTIYF
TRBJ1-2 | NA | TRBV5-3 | CARSHLGTYRGYTF
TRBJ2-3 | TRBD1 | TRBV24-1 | CASQGKGTDTQYF
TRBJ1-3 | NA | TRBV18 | CASSTGTNSGNTIYF
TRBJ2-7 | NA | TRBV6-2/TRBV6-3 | CASSLQIFYEQYF
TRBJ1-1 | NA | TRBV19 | CASSSGRYTEAFF
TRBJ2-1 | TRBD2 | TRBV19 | CASSIRKAGVSVGEQFF
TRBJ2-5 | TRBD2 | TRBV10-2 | CASSGAGGRQETQYF
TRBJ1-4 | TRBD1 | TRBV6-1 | CASSGRDRVRVSHEKLFF
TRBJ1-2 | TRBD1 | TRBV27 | CASSPRGFGYTF
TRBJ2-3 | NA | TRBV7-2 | CASSSLGASTDTQYF
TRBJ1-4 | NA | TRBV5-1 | CASSLTGNINEKLFF
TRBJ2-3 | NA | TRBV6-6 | CASSLRGIGAGTDTQYF
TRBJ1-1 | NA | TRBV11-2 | CASRWTLNTEAFF
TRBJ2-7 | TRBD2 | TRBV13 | CASSLFQVAGEYEQYF
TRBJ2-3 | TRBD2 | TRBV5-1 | CASSAGGGRGAVLTDTQYF
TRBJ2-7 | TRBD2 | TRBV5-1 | CASSLSVAGVSYEQYF
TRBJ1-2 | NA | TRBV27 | CAVGGNYGYTF
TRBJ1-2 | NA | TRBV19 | CASSGLPGRPINYDYTF
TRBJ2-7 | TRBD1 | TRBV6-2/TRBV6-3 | CASSYPVKRQGRPAYEQYF
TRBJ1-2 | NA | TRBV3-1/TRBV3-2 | CASSPSGEVHGYTF
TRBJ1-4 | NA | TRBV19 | CASSVQWGLNEKLFF
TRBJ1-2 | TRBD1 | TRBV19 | CASSIPSMAGGYGYTF
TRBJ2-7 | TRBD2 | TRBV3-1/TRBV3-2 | CASSQKASGRTEQYF
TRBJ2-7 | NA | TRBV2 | CASSLRGIPGIYEQYF
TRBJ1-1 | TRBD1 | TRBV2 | CASSSQGARSAEAFF
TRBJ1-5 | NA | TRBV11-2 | CASSPDRGWNQPQHF
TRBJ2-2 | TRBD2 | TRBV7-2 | CASSPSGSGTGELFF
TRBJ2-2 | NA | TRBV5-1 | CASTPRTVNTGELFF
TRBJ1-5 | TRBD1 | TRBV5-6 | CASSLQGTYSNQPQHF
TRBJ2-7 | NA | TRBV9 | CASSSGAANEQYF
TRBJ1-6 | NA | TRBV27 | CASSFTASGSPLHF
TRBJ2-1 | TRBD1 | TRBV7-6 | CASSEDTGGSYNEQFF
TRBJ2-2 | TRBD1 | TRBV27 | CASTLIGGQGPATITGELFF
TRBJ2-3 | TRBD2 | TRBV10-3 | CAISESGLAQDTQYF
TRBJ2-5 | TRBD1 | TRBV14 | CASRQARGTGDETQYF
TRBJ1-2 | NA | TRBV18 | CASSPSGASHYGYTF
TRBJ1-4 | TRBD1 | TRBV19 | CASGAGQRSEKLFF
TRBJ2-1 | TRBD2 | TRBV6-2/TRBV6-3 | CASSYRELAATYNEQFF
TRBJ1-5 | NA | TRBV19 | CASSLEVATSNQPQHF
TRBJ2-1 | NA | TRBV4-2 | CASSQNREPYNEQFF
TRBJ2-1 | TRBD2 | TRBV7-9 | CASSLRLGPSGRGNEQFF
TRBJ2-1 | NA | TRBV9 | CASSVVNSGEQFF
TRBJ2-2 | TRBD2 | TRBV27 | CASSSGTTGTGELFF
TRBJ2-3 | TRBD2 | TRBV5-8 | CASSLWLSSGGEDTQYF
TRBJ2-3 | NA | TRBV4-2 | CASSQDRGSVGTDTQYF
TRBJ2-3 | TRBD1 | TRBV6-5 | CASRSPGGPDTQYF
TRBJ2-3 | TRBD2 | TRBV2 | CASIRLASTSTDTQYF
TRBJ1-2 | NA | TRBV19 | CASSSPGMDYGYTF